The 10 T cell receptor beta chains below all came from one sample that was sequenced in a study of long-term antiretroviral therapy in people with HIV (dated by TCRdb to 2021 to 2024). The immunoSEQ hsTCRB v3.0 assay was used at survey level resolution to sequence the TRB variable region. The table comes from immuneACCESS by way of TCRdb, which keeps in-frame sequences with V and J called. Part of the clones is missing from these tables; in studies checked, under half for an unresolved V gene and the rest for unknown reasons. Present in this sample are 8,000 or so clones, around 85% of which were seen just once. The ten most abundant clones make up about 15% of the sample. Sequenced material: unsorted PBMCs, taken about 2.5 years before starting antiretroviral therapy. The receptors shown here come from a man aged 40-49 years with HIV.

CDR3 region: CASSQDRGATVYGYTF. In DNA form, the CDR3 reads TGCGCCAGCAGCCAAGATCGGGGAGCCACTGTCTATGGCTACACCTTC. V and J are TRBV4-3 and TRBJ1-2; D is unresolved. The CDR3 is 16 residues long. V lost 0 bases to trimming and J lost 4 bases, with 15 bases between them. The germline gives CDR1 LGHNA, CDR2 YSLEER.

CDR3 coding DNA: TGTGCCAGCAGCCATAGCGGGGGGGCCACAGATACGCAGTATTTT. Its protein product is CASSHSGGATDTQYF. The rearrangement links TRBV6-5 to TRBJ2-3; 11 bases match TRBD2. The CDR3 consists of 15 residues. Unmatched junction bases numbered 4, after V lost 6 bases and J lost 2 bases. CDR1 and CDR2 from the germline V gene are MNHEY and SVGAGI.

This rearrangement joins TRBV11-2 to TRBJ2-3; 8 bases are a match to TRBD1. Trimming at V came to 3 bases and at J to 2 bases, leaving 4 bases not matched to a gene. CDR1 is SGHAT and CDR2 is FQNNGV in the germline V gene. This CDR3 region has 15 residues. CDR3 in DNA: TGTGCCAGCAGCTTGACAGGGGCCAACACAGATACGCAGTATTTT. Its protein product is CASSLTGANTDTQYF.

In this sample, this clone turned up once. This chain joins TRBV27 and TRBJ2-1, with a weak D call TRBD1 (5 bases). Germline V gene data show CDR1 as MNHEY and CDR2 as SMNVEV (reference sequence). V lost 3 bases and J lost 5, with 8 bases in between. This CDR3 is built from 13 residues. CDR3 nucleotide sequence: TGTGCCAGCAGTTTGCCAGGGAACAATGAGCAGTTCTTC. Protein: CASSLPGNNEQFF.

This clone was seen a handful of times. The chain is built from TRBV16 and TRBJ2-7; no reliable D call. The germline V and J ends were trimmed by 3 bases and 1 base, with 10 bases remaining between them. From germline, CDR1 is KGHSY and CDR2 FQNENV. This CDR3 comprises 14 residues. DNA for the CDR3: TGTGCCAGCAGCCAGGAGTTGGGGTCCTACGAGCAGTACTTC. This codes for CASSQELGSYEQYF.

The rearrangement links TRBV11-2 to TRBJ2-7; the match to TRBD2 covers 7 bases. The CDR3 runs to 15 residues. The V segment lost 5 bases and the J segment 3 bases; nucleotides outside the gene matches: 10. The germline V gene has CDR1 SGHAT and CDR2 FQNNGV. CDR3 nucleotide sequence: TGTGCCAGCAGCCCGCGCCGGGGAGGGAGCTACGAGCAGTACTTC. Its translation is CASSPRRGGSYEQYF. The variable domain in full, completed from reference TRBV11-2 and TRBJ2-7, reads EAGVAQSPRYKIIEKRQSVAFWCNPISGHATLYWYQQILGQGPKLLIQFQNNGVVDDSQLPKDRFSAERLKGVDSTLKIQPAKLEDSAVYLCASSPRRGGSYEQYFGPGTRLTVT.

V usage is TRBV5-4 and J usage is TRBJ2-7; TRBD1 matches 7 bases. Germline V CDR1 and CDR2: SGHNT, YYREEE (reference sequence). J lost 5 bases, V lost 0 bases, and 8 bases had no gene match. This CDR3 is 15 amino acids long. CDR3 nucleotide sequence: TGTGCCAGCAGCTTGGTAACCGGGACAGTTGACGAGCAGTACTTC. Amino acid sequence: CASSLVTGTVDEQYF.

This chain uses TRBV5-6 with TRBJ2-7; TRBD1 aligns across 9 bases. The ends lost 1 base at V and 0 bases at J; junction bases unmatched: 2. This CDR3 has 15 amino acids. Per the germline V gene, CDR1 is SGHDT and CDR2 is YYEEEE. This chain's CDR3 is CASSLRDRASYEQYF. The CDR3 bases are TGTGCCAGCAGCTTGAGGGACAGGGCCTCCTACGAGCAGTACTTC.

The chain carries TRBV2 and TRBJ1-1; 10 bases are a match to TRBD1. Germline V gene data show CDR1 as SNHLY and CDR2 as FYNNEI. The CDR3 sequence is 14 residues long. Trimming cost V 8 bases and J 6 bases; bases outside gene matches: 9. The CDR3 sequence: CASGPGQGIAEAFF. The CDR3 region has the DNA TGTGCCAGCGGCCCGGGACAGGGGATCGCTGAAGCTTTCTTT.

This chain uses TRBV4-2 with TRBJ1-5; tentatively, D is TRBD1 (6 bases). CDR1 is LGHNA and CDR2 is YNFKEQ in the germline V gene. Deletions cut 2 bases from V and 4 bases from J, with 12 bases between. This CDR3 region has 15 residues. The CDR3 DNA sequence: TGTGCCAGCAGCCAACAGGGGTTTGGGAATCAGCCCCAGCATTTT. Its translation: CASSQQGFGNQPQHF.